Each of the 26 T cell receptor beta chains below was sequenced from the same sample in a study of blood T cells in healthy people across ages. A sample-barcoded 5' primer and a J-beta primer mix were used in a second PCR of about 6 to 11 cycles. One entry per CDR3 protein, called by TCRdb with MiXCR from the 5' RACE reads. The sample consists of over 600,000 distinct CDR3 sequences, 40% to 45% of them appearing once. The sequenced material came from blood. These receptor sequences come from a man at least 80 years old in good health.

On this clonotype: A much larger clone sits a single nucleotide away, making a read error possible. The rearrangement links TRBV9 to TRBJ2-3; no clear D gene. This CDR3 is 16 amino acids long. Germline loops: CDR1 SGDLS, CDR2 YYNGEE. CDR3: CVSSVGIGRGTDTQYF. In nucleotides, the CDR3 is TGTGTCAGCAGCGTAGGTATAGGGCGAGGCACAGATACGCAGTATTTT.

The CDR3 nucleotides are TGCAGTGCTAGAGATAGTCTAGCCAAAAACATTCAGTACTTC. As protein: CSARDSLAKNIQYF. The chain links TRBV20-1 to TRBJ2-4, with no clear D. V was cut by 0 bases and J by 0 bases, with 6 bases left in between. The CDR3 is 14 amino acids. The germline V gene encodes CDR1 DFQATT and CDR2 SNEGSKA (reference sequence).

J is TRBJ2-3 and V is TRBV14, with D perhaps assigned TRBD1 or TRBD2 (5 bases each). The CDR3 consists of 18 residues. CDR1 is SGHDN and CDR2 is FVKESK in the germline V gene. With 4 bases removed from V and 2 bases from J, the gap between germline ends came to 22 bases. The CDR3, as DNA: TGTGCCAGCAGCCCCAACCCCCAGGGAGCCTTCCTCACAGATACGCAGTATTTT. This codes for CASSPNPQGAFLTDTQYF.

This chain links TRBV10-3 with TRBJ2-3; D may be TRBD1 or TRBD2 (5 bases each). There are 14 residues in the CDR3. The germline gives CDR1 ENHRY, CDR2 SYGVKD. Trimming stripped 10 bases from V and 1 base from J, with 15 bases between. The CDR3 DNA is TGTGCCACCTTCCCAGGGACGGGCACAGATACGCAGTATTTT. Protein product: CATFPGTGTDTQYF.

For the CDR3, the DNA is TGTGCCAGCACCATAAGCGGGAGACTCAATGAGCAGTTCTTC. Its translation: CASTISGRLNEQFF. The chain has TRBV12-3 or TRBV12-4 and TRBJ2-1, with 8 positions matching TRBD2. Losses at the gene ends were 7 bases for V and 6 bases for J; bases not matched to a gene: 8. The CDR3 loop spans 14 amino acids.

This clonotype was observed a few times. The chain couples TRBV20-1 to TRBJ1-5; 7 nucleotides agree with TRBD1. CDR1 is DFQATT, CDR2 SNEGSKA, per germline (reference sequence). This CDR3 comprises 18 residues. V was clipped by 6 bases and J by 0 bases; unmatched bases: 17. The CDR3 DNA reads TGCAGTGCCAGAAAGGGGGCAGGGGACACCCATAGCAATCAGCCCCAGCATTTT. Its protein product is CSARKGAGDTHSNQPQHF.

This clonotype came up many times. The chain employs TRBV7-2 and TRBJ2-7, with a weak D call TRBD2 (7 bases). This CDR3 region has 15 residues. The germline V gene has CDR1 SGHTA and CDR2 FQGNSA. Trimming cost V 6 bases and J 0 bases, with 15 bases left between them. CDR3 loop: CASSLGGASSYEQYF. In nucleotides, the CDR3 is TGTGCCAGCAGTTTGGGGGGGGCGAGCTCCTACGAGCAGTACTTC.

The J gene is TRBJ2-5, the V gene TRBV27; 10 nucleotides align to TRBD2. The CDR3 has 14 amino acids. CDR1 and CDR2 from the germline V gene are MNHEY and SMNVEV (reference sequence). The ends lost 6 bases at V and 11 bases at J; junction bases unmatched: 12. As DNA, the CDR3 is TGTGCCAGCAGGCTAGCGGGAGTTGCCAATGAGCAGTACTTC. Amino acid sequence: CASRLAGVANEQYF.

The chain recombines TRBV21-1 with TRBJ2-6; TRBD1 is the table's D call and was not checked against the DNA. TRBV21-1 is recorded as a pseudogene. There are 15 residues in the CDR3. The CDR3 protein is CARNPDPGLANVLTF. CDR3 DNA: TGTGCCAGAAACCCGGATCCAGGATTGGCCAACGTCCTGACTTTC.

This clonotype was recorded a few times. One end of the junction is discordant with germline, which a read error may explain. The CDR3 spells CASGLPFPPSEYF. CDR3 coding DNA: TGTGCCAGCGGTTTACCCTTCCCCCCATCAGAGTATTTT. This chain uses TRBV27 with TRBJ2-3; no reliable D call. The CDR3 covers 13 residues. Germline loops: CDR1 MNHEY, CDR2 SMNVEV (reference sequence).

This clonotype has only a few counts. The CDR3 reads CSGRQVNTEAFF. DNA of the CDR3: TGCAGCGGCCGGCAGGTGAACACTGAAGCTTTCTTT. The V call is TRBV29-1, the J call TRBJ1-1; unclear D gene. The germline V gene encodes CDR1 SQVTM and CDR2 ANQGSEA. The CDR3 runs to 12 residues. The ends were cut back, 7 bases at V and 0 bases at J, with 9 bases in the middle.

This clonotype was observed a few times. This chain uses TRBV24-1 with TRBJ2-4, with D uncertain. Near its end, the DNA agrees better with TRBJ2-7, so the J call may be wrong. Per the germline V gene, CDR1 is KGHDR and CDR2 is SFDVKD. This CDR3 region has 11 residues. CDR3 protein: CATSALDEQYF. The DNA for the CDR3 is TGTGCCACCAGTGCTCTCGACGAGCAGTACTTC.

CDR3 protein: CASGSGRAPYEQYF. As DNA, the CDR3 is TGCGCCAGCGGTTCTGGGCGGGCCCCCTACGAGCAGTACTTC. This chain links TRBV5-1 with TRBJ2-7; a possible D gene is TRBD2 (5 bases). V lost 7 bases to trimming and J lost 2 bases, with 16 bases between them. CDR1 SGHRS and CDR2 YFSETQ come from the germline V gene. This CDR3 comprises 14 residues.

The chain combines TRBV5-4 with TRBJ2-6; D is unresolved. Germline V lookup: CDR1 SGHNT, CDR2 YYREEE (reference sequence). Trimming removed 2 bases from V and 2 bases from J, with 5 bases in between. This CDR3 is 14 amino acids long. The CDR3 nucleotides are TGTGCCAGCAGCTTATTCACTGGGGCCAACGTCCTGACTTTC. The encoded protein is CASSLFTGANVLTF.

This chain connects TRBV6-1 to TRBJ2-7, with D perhaps TRBD1 (5 bases). CDR1 is MNHNS and CDR2 is SASEGT in the germline V gene. The CDR3 is 16 residues long. Trimming shortened V by 6 bases and J by 2 bases, and 20 bases separated the two germline ends. CDR3 sequence: CASSHNPRQRTYEQYF. In DNA form, the CDR3 reads TGTGCCAGCAGCCATAATCCCCGACAGAGGACCTACGAGCAGTACTTC.

This clonotype was detected only a few times. V usage is TRBV19 and J usage is TRBJ2-5, with TRBD2 matching 8 bases. With V trimmed by 1 base and J by 3 bases, 4 bases remained unmatched. This CDR3 contains 15 residues. CDR1 is LNHDA, CDR2 SQIVND, per germline (reference sequence). CDR3 sequence reads: CASSIGRLAKETQYF. The CDR3 DNA sequence: TGTGCCAGTAGTATAGGGCGACTAGCGAAAGAGACCCAGTACTTC.

In regard to this clonotype: In this CDR3 the conserved last residue, phenylalanine or tryptophan, is missing, so a read error is likely. This chain connects TRBV10-2 to TRBJ2-1, with D perhaps TRBD1 or TRBD2 (5 bases each). The CDR3 is 13 residues long. Trimming left V 8 bases short and J 4 bases short, with 12 bases between. Germline values: CDR1 WSHSY, CDR2 SAAADI. The CDR3 reads CASGTEGYNEQFL. CDR3 bases: TGCGCCAGCGGGACGGAAGGGTACAATGAGCAGTTCTTA.

A remark on this clonotype: A much larger clone sits a single nucleotide away, making a read error possible. The CDR3 here is CASSRQGGLYNGQFF. The CDR3 coding sequence is TGTGCCAGCTCGCGACAGGGCGGACTGTACAATGGGCAGTTCTTC. The rearrangement links TRBV7-3 to TRBJ2-1, with 7 nucleotides matching TRBD1. CDR1 is SGHTA and CDR2 is FQGTGA in the germline V gene. CDR3 length: 15 residues.

The J gene is TRBJ2-5, the V gene TRBV6-1; maybe TRBD1 (5 bases). Germline values: CDR1 MNHNS, CDR2 SASEGT. This CDR3 spans 13 amino acids. Trimming took off 4 bases at V and 5 bases at J, with 11 bases between the two ends. CDR3 protein: CASSGRVKETQYF. CDR3 nucleotide sequence: TGTGCCAGCAGTGGCAGGGTTAAGGAGACCCAGTACTTC.

The CDR3 reads CASSTLAGGFNEQYF. The CDR3 DNA follows: TGTGCCAGCAGTACACTAGCGGGGGGGTTCAACGAGCAGTACTTC. The chain employs TRBV7-2 and TRBJ2-7; 13 positions match TRBD2. The ends lost 6 bases at V and 5 bases at J; junction bases unmatched: 7. Germline CDR1 SGHTA, CDR2 FQGNSA. This CDR3 is built from 15 residues.

The sample holds a few counts of this clonotype. The chain employs TRBV7-2 and TRBJ2-7; TRBD1 matches 7 bases. The V gene's germline CDR1 is SGHTA and CDR2 FQGNSA. The CDR3 extends over 13 amino acids. J lost 3 bases, V lost 5 bases, and 4 bases had no gene match. The CDR3 here is CASSGRQGYEQYF. DNA of the CDR3: TGTGCCAGCAGCGGGCGACAGGGCTACGAGCAGTACTTC.

The chain recombines TRBV20-1 with TRBJ2-1; 14 nucleotides align to TRBD2. TRBJ2-7 explains the end of the DNA better; the J call may be wrong. The germline V gene has CDR1 DFQATT and CDR2 SNEGSKA (reference sequence). The CDR3 loop spans 16 amino acids. CDR3 sequence reads: CSAQTSGRADYNEQYF. As DNA, the CDR3 is TGCAGTGCGCAGACTAGCGGGAGGGCCGACTACAATGAGCAGTACTTC.

This clonotype has more than one count but fewer than ten. J is TRBJ2-5 and V is TRBV4-1; D may be TRBD1 or TRBD2 (5 bases each). The V and J ends lost 0 bases and 1 base respectively, with 12 bases between them. Germline V gives CDR1 MGHRA, CDR2 YSYEKL. The CDR3 sequence is 16 residues long. DNA for the CDR3: TGCGCCAGCAGCCAAGATGGGGGACGGATCCAAGAGACCCAGTACTTC. As protein: CASSQDGGRIQETQYF.

This clonotype was detected once. This chain joins TRBV7-8 and TRBJ1-4; 9 nucleotides align to TRBD1. The V segment lost 2 bases and the J segment 2 bases; nucleotides outside the gene matches: 6. The CDR3 sequence is 17 residues long. Germline V gene lookup returns CDR1 SGHVS and CDR2 FQNEAQ. CDR3 protein: CASSLFRTGVTNEKLFF. The DNA of the CDR3 is TGTGCCAGCAGCTTATTCAGGACAGGGGTTACTAATGAAAAACTGTTTTTT.

This chain links TRBV6-5 with TRBJ2-7; D possibly corresponds to TRBD1 (6 bases). Germline V gene lookup returns CDR1 MNHEY and CDR2 SVGAGI. V lost 5 bases to trimming and J lost 2 bases, with 10 bases between them. The CDR3 has 13 residues. The CDR3 reads CASSRRGAYEQYF. The CDR3 DNA is TGTGCCAGCAGTCGCAGGGGAGCCTACGAGCAGTACTTC.

This clonotype showed up just a few times. The chain employs TRBV10-3 and TRBJ2-7; TRBD2 aligns across 8 bases. From germline, CDR1 is ENHRY and CDR2 SYGVKD. Germline trimming cut 6 bases from V and 4 bases from J; bases unmatched to any gene: 5. The CDR3 totals 13 residues. Here the CDR3 reads CAISGLAGYEQYF. The DNA for the CDR3 is TGTGCCATCAGCGGACTAGCAGGGTACGAGCAGTACTTC.